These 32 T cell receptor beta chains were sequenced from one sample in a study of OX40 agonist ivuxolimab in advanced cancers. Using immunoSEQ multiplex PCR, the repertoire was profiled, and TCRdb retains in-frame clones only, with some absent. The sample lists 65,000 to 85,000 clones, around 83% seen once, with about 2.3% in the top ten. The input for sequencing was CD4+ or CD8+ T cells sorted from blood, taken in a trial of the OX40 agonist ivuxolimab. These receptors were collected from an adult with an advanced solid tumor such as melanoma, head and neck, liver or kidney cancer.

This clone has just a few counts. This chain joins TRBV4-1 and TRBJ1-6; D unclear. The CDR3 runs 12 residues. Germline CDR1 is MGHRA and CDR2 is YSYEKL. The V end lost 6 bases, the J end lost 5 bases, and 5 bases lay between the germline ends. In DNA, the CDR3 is TGCGCCAGCAGTTCCCATAATTCACCCCTCCACTTT. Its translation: CASSSHNSPLHF.

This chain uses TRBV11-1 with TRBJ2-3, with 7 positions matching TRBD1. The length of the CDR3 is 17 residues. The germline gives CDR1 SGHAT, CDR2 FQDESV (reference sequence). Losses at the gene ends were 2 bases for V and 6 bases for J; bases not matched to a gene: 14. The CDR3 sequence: CASSLRDSRGSGDTQYF. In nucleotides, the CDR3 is TGTGCCAGCAGCTTACGGGACAGCAGAGGATCCGGGGATACGCAGTATTTT.

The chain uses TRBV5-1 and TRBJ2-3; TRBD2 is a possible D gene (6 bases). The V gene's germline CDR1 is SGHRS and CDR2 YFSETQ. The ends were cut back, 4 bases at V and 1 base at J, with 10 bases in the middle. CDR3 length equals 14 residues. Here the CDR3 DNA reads TGCGCCAGCAGCCGTCAGCGGGGCACAGATACGCAGTATTTT. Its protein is CASSRQRGTDTQYF.

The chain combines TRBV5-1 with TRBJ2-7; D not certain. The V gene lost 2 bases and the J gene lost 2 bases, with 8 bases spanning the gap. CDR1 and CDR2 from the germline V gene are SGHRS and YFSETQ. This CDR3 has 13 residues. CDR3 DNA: TGCGCCAGCAGCTTCGACGCTCCCTACGAGCAGTACTTC. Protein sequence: CASSFDAPYEQYF.

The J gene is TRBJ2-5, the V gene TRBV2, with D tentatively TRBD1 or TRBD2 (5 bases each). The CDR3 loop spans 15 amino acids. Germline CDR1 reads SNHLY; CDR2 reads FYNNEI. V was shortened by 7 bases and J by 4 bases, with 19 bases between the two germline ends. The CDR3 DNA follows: TGTGCCAGCACCCTAAGGCCGGGGACGGGAGAGACCCAGTACTTC. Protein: CASTLRPGTGETQYF.

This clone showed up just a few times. Here the CDR3 reads CASSLYVTEAFF. The CDR3, as DNA: TGTGCCAGCAGCTTATACGTCACTGAAGCTTTCTTT. V usage is TRBV7-9 and J usage is TRBJ1-1; D call uncertain. Germline CDR1 and CDR2: SEHNR and FQNEAQ (reference sequence). The CDR3 is 12 amino acids. V lost 2 bases, J lost 4 bases, and 5 bases lay in between.

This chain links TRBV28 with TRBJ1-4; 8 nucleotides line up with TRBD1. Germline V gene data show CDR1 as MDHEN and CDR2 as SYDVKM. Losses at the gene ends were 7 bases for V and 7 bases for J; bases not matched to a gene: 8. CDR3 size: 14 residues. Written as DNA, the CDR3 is TGTGCCAGCAACCCGGACAGGGCGGCTGAAAAACTGTTTTTT. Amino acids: CASNPDRAAEKLFF.

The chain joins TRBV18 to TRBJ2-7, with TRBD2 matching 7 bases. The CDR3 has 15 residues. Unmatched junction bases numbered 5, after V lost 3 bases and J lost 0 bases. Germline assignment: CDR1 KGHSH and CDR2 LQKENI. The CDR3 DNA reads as TGTGCCAGCTCACCTCAGCGGACTAGCTCCTACGAGCAGTACTTC. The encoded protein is CASSPQRTSSYEQYF. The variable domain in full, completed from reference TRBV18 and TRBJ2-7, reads NAGVMQNPRHLVRRRGQEARLRCSPMKGHSHVYWYRQLPEEGLKFMVYLQKENIIDESGMPKERFSAEFPKEGPSILRIQQVVRGDSAAYFCASSPQRTSSYEQYFGPGTRLTVT.

The CDR3, as DNA: TGCGCCAGCAGCTTGACCCCTGCGACAGCGAACTATGGCTACACCTTC. Amino acids: CASSLTPATANYGYTF. This chain joins TRBV5-1 and TRBJ1-2, with D perhaps TRBD1 (5 bases). V was shortened by 1 base and J by 2 bases, with 15 bases between the two germline ends. CDR3 length: 16 residues. Germline CDR1 is SGHRS and CDR2 is YFSETQ.

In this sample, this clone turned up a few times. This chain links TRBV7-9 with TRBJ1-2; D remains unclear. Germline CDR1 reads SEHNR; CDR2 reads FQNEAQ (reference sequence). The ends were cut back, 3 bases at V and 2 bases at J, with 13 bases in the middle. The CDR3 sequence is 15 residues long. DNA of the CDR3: TGTGCCAGCAGCTTGGGGAATGAGGGAAACTATGGCTACACCTTC. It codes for CASSLGNEGNYGYTF.

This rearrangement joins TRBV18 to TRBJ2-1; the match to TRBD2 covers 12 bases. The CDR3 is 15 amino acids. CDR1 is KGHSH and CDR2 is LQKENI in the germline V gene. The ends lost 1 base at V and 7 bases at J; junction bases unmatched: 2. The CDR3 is CASSPLLAGGNEQFF. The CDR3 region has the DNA TGTGCCAGCTCACCACTCCTAGCGGGGGGGAATGAGCAGTTCTTC. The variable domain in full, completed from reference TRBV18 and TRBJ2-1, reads NAGVMQNPRHLVRRRGQEARLRCSPMKGHSHVYWYRQLPEEGLKFMVYLQKENIIDESGMPKERFSAEFPKEGPSILRIQQVVRGDSAAYFCASSPLLAGGNEQFFGPGTRLTVL.

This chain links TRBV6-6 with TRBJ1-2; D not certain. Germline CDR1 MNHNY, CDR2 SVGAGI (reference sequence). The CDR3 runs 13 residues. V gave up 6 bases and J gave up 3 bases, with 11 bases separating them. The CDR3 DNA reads TGTGCCAGCAGCCCCTATCGCGACTATGGCTACACCTTC. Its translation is CASSPYRDYGYTF.

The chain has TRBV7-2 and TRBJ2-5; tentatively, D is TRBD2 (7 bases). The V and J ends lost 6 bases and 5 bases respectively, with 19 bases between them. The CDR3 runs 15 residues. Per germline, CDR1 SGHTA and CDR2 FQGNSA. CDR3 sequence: CASSPTGGGFETQYF. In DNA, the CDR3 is TGTGCCAGCAGTCCTACTGGGGGGGGCTTTGAGACCCAGTACTTC.

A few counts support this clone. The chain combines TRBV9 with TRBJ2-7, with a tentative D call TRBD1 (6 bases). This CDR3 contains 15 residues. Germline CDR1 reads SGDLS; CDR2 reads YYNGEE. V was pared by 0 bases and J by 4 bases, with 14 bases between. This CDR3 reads CASSVEPQGEYEQYF. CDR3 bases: TGTGCCAGCAGCGTAGAGCCACAGGGAGAATACGAGCAGTACTTC.

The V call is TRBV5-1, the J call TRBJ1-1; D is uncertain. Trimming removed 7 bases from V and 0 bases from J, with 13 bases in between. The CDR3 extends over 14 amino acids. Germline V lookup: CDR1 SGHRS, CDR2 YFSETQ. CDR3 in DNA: TGCGCCAGCGGCCCCGGGGTCATGAACACTGAAGCTTTCTTT. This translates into CASGPGVMNTEAFF.

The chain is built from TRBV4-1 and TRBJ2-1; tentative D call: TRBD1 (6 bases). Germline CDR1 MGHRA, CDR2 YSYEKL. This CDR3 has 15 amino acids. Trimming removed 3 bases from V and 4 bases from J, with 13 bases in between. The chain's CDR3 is CASSQEQGAYNEQFF. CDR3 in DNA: TGCGCCAGCAGCCAGGAACAGGGTGCATACAATGAGCAGTTCTTC.

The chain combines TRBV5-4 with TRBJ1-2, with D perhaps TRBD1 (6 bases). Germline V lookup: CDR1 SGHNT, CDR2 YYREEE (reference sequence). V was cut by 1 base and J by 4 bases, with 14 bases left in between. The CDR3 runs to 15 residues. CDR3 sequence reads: CASSLSRGSPYGYTF. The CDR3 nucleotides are TGTGCCAGCAGCTTGAGCAGGGGATCCCCCTATGGCTACACCTTC.

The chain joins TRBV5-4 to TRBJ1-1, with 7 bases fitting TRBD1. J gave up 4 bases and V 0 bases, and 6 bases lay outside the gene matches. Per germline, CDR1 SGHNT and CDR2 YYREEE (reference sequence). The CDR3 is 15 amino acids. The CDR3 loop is CASSLGAGGFTEAFF. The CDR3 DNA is TGTGCCAGCAGCTTGGGTGCAGGGGGATTCACTGAAGCTTTCTTT.

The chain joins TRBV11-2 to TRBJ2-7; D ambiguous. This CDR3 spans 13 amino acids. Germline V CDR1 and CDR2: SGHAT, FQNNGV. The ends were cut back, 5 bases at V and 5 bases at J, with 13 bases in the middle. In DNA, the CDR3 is TGTGCCAGCAGCCCCCAGGTGGTCCACGAGCAGTACTTC. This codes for CASSPQVVHEQYF.

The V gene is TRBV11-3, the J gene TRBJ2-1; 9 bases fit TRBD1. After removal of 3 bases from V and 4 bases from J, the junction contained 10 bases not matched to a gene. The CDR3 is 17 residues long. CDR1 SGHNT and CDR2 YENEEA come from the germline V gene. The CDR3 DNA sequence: TGTGCCAGCAGCTTGGGGGATCCGGGACAGGGTTACAATGAGCAGTTCTTC. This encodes CASSLGDPGQGYNEQFF. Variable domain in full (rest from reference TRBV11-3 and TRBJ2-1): EAGVVQSPRYKIIEKKQPVAFWCNPISGHNTLYWYLQNLGQGPELLIRYENEEAVDDSQLPKDRFSAERLKGVDSTLKIQPAELGDSAVYLCASSLGDPGQGYNEQFFGPGTRLTVL.

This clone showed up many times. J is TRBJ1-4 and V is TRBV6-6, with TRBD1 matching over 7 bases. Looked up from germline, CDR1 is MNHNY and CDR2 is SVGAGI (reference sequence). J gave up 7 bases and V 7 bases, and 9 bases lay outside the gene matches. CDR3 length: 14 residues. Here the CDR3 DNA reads TGTGCCAGCACCATGACAGGGCGGGGTGAAAAACTGTTTTTT. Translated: CASTMTGRGEKLFF.

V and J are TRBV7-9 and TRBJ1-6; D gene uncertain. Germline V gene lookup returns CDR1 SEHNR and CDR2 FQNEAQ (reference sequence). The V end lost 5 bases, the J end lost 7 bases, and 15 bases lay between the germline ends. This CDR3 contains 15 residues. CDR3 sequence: CASSPSTSGNSPLHF. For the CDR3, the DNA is TGTGCCAGCAGCCCGTCGACCTCTGGGAATTCACCCCTCCACTTT.

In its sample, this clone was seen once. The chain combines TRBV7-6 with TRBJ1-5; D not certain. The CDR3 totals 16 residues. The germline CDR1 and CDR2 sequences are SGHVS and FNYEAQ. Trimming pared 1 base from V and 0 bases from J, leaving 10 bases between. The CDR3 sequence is CASSLVQEYSNQPQHF. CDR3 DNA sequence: TGTGCCAGCAGCTTAGTCCAGGAATATAGCAATCAGCCCCAGCATTTT.

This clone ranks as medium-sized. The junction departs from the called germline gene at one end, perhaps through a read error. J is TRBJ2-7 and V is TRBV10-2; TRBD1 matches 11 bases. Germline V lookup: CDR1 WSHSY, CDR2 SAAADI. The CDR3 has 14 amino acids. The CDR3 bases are TGCGCCAGCACCCCCGGGACAGGGGGGTACGGGCAGTACTTC. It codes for CASTPGTGGYGQYF.

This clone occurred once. CDR3 nucleotide sequence: TGTGCCAGTAGTCCGGGTAGGGAGTCCGAAAAACTGTTTTTT. Translating it yields CASSPGRESEKLFF. The chain uses TRBV19 and TRBJ1-4; D unresolved. CDR1 LNHDA and CDR2 SQIVND come from the germline V gene (reference sequence). Trimming took off 5 bases at V and 8 bases at J, with 15 bases between the two ends. The CDR3 totals 14 residues. Combining the CDR3 with reference TRBV19 and TRBJ1-4 gives the whole variable domain DGGITQSPKYLFRKEGQNVTLSCEQNLNHDAMYWYRQDPGQGLRLIYYSQIVNDFQKGDIAEGYSVSREKKESFPLTVTSAQKNPTAFYLCASSPGRESEKLFFGSGTQLSVL.

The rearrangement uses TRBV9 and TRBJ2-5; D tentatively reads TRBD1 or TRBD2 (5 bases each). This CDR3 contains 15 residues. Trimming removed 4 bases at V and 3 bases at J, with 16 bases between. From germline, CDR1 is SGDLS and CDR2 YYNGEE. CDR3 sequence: CASSPEGRREETQYF. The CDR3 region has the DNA TGTGCCAGCAGCCCCGAGGGACGACGAGAAGAGACCCAGTACTTC.

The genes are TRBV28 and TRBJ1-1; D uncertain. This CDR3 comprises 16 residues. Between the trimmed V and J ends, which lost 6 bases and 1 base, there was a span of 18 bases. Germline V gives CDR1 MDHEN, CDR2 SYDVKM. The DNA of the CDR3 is TGTGCCAGCAGAACATCAGGACGGTTTCAGAACACTGAAGCTTTCTTT. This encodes CASRTSGRFQNTEAFF.

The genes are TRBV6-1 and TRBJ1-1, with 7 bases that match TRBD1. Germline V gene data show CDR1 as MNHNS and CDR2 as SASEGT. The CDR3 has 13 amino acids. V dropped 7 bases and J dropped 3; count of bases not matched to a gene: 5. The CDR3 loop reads CASTLGQDTEAFF. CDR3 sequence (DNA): TGTGCCAGCACCCTAGGACAGGACACTGAAGCTTTCTTT.

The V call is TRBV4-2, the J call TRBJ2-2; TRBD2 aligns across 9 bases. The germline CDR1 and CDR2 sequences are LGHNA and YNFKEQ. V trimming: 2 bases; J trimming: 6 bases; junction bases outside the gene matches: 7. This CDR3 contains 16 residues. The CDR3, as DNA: TGTGCCAGCAGCCAACCGGGACTAGCTCTTGCCGGGGAGCTGTTTTTT. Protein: CASSQPGLALAGELFF.

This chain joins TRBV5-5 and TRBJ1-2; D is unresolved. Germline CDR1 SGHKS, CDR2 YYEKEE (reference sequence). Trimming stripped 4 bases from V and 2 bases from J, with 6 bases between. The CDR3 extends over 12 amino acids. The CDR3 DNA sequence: TGTGCCAGCAGCGACCAAAACTATGGCTACACCTTC. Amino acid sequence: CASSDQNYGYTF.

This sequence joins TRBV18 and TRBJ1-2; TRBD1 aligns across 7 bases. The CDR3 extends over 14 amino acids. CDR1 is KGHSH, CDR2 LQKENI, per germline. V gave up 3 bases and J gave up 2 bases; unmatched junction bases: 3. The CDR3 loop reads CASSPGTENYGYTF. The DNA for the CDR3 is TGTGCCAGCTCACCGGGGACAGAAAACTATGGCTACACCTTC.

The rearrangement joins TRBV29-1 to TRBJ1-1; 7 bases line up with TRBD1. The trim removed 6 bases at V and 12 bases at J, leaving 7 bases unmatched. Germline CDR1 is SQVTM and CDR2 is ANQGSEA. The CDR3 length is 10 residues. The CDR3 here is CSVPDRRPFF. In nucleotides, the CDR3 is TGCAGCGTCCCGGACAGGAGGCCTTTCTTT.